One sample yielded the 27 T cell receptor beta chains listed below, sequenced in a study of blood T cell repertoires in COVID-19. Profiling relied on immunoSEQ multiplex PCR, and the TCRdb table lists in-frame clones only, not all of them. The sample has about 67,000 clones, 70% to 90% seen once. The sequencing input was peripheral blood. The receptors were gathered from a man aged 50-60 years with active COVID-19.

The table lists this clone with a count of one. This chain connects TRBV24-1 to TRBJ2-2, with 7 bases aligning to TRBD1. V lost 5 bases and J lost 4; bases outside the gene matches: 3. The germline CDR1 and CDR2 sequences are KGHDR and SFDVKD. The CDR3 has 14 residues. CDR3 sequence reads: CATSGHRGTGELFF. DNA of the CDR3: TGTGCCACCAGTGGCCACAGGGGCACCGGGGAGCTGTTTTTT.

The gene calls are TRBV5-1 and TRBJ2-7; TRBD1 matches at 7 bases. This CDR3 region has 14 residues. Germline V gene lookup returns CDR1 SGHRS and CDR2 YFSETQ. Unmatched junction bases numbered 5, after V lost 3 bases and J lost 2 bases. Written as DNA, the CDR3 is TGCGCCAGCAGCTCACAGGGGCCCCCCTACGAGCAGTACTTC. Its translation: CASSSQGPPYEQYF.

This clone was counted only a few times. The rearrangement links TRBV4-2 to TRBJ1-4, with TRBD1 identical over 9 bases. The CDR3 loop spans 15 amino acids. J lost 6 bases, V lost 0 bases, and 2 bases had no gene match. The germline V gene encodes CDR1 LGHNA and CDR2 YNFKEQ. For the CDR3, the DNA is TGTGCCAGCAGCCAAGAGGGACAGGGACATGAAAAACTGTTTTTT. This translates into CASSQEGQGHEKLFF.

The chain is built from TRBV13 and TRBJ2-7; 8 bases map to TRBD1. Losses at the gene ends were 0 bases for V and 7 bases for J; bases not matched to a gene: 11. This CDR3 is 16 amino acids long. From germline, CDR1 is PRHDT and CDR2 FYEKMQ (reference sequence). CDR3 amino acids: CASSLGGRGPGWEQYF. CDR3 nucleotide sequence: TGTGCCAGCAGCTTAGGCGGCAGGGGGCCTGGGTGGGAGCAGTACTTC.

The sample holds one count of this clone. The chain uses TRBV30 and TRBJ2-7; 13 nucleotides match TRBD2. With 4 bases clipped from V and 5 bases from J, the junction kept 8 bases outside the gene matches. The length of the CDR3 is 15 residues. Germline V gives CDR1 GTSNPN, CDR2 SVGIG (reference sequence). The DNA for the CDR3 is TGTGCCTGGACCCACGGACTAGCGGGAGTCAACGAGCAGTACTTC. Translating gives CAWTHGLAGVNEQYF.

This chain uses TRBV5-4 with TRBJ2-2; 7 bases are a match to TRBD2. Per germline, CDR1 SGHNT and CDR2 YYREEE (reference sequence). V shed 3 bases, J shed 4 bases, and the junction held 6 bases outside the gene matches. There are 15 residues in the CDR3. CDR3 loop: CASSWGGPSTGELFF. As DNA, the CDR3 is TGTGCCAGCAGCTGGGGGGGACCGAGCACCGGGGAGCTGTTTTTT.

The chain uses TRBV29-1 and TRBJ2-7; D remains unclear. CDR1 and CDR2 (germline): SQVTM, ANQGSEA. The CDR3 runs 11 residues. Trimming removed 7 bases from V and 0 bases from J, with 7 bases in between. In DNA form, the CDR3 reads TGCAGCGGAAGGAGCTCCTACGAGCAGTACTTC. Its translation: CSGRSSYEQYF.

V usage is TRBV9 and J usage is TRBJ1-4; 7 bases agree with TRBD1. This CDR3 spans 17 amino acids. The V and J ends lost 4 bases and 3 bases, in that order; junction bases with no gene match: 12. Germline V CDR1 and CDR2: SGDLS, YYNGEE. For the CDR3, the DNA is TGTGCCAGCAGCCCCCTAGACAGGGCTGGAGCTAATGAAAAACTGTTTTTT. Translation gives CASSPLDRAGANEKLFF.

This clone came up once. The rearrangement links TRBV18 to TRBJ2-1; 12 bases map to TRBD2. CDR1 is KGHSH and CDR2 is LQKENI in the germline V gene. The CDR3 has 16 residues. Trimming at V came to 2 bases and at J to 7 bases, leaving 6 bases not matched to a gene. The chain's CDR3 is CASSPSLAGGSNEQFF. The CDR3 nucleotides are TGTGCCAGCTCACCATCCCTAGCGGGAGGGTCGAATGAGCAGTTCTTC.

CDR3 sequence (DNA): TGTGCCAGCAGCCCAAAGGGGTACTTGGGAAAGACCCAGTACTTC. Residues: CASSPKGYLGKTQYF. The genes are TRBV3-1 (or the pseudogene TRBV3-2) and TRBJ2-5, with D possibly being TRBD1 (5 bases). Per germline, CDR1 LGHDT and CDR2 YNNKEL (reference sequence). The ends were cut back, 4 bases at V and 6 bases at J, with 18 bases in the middle. The CDR3 sequence is 15 residues long.

This chain links TRBV7-2 with TRBJ2-3; TRBD1 is a possible D gene (6 bases). The CDR3 covers 13 residues. Trimming took 10 bases from V and 4 from J, leaving 15 bases between them. The germline gives CDR1 SGHTA, CDR2 FQGNSA. CDR3 sequence (DNA): TGTGCCATAGGGCAGGGGCGCGCAGATACGCAGTATTTT. Translating gives CAIGQGRADTQYF.

The chain links TRBV4-3 to TRBJ1-2; 7 bases fit TRBD1. From germline, CDR1 is LGHNA and CDR2 YSLEER. There are 16 residues in the CDR3. After removal of 0 bases from V and 1 base from J, the junction contained 5 bases not matched to a gene. The CDR3 bases are TGCGCCAGCAGCCAAGAAACAGGGGAGATTAACTATGGCTACACCTTC. Its protein product is CASSQETGEINYGYTF.

Remarks on this clone: It is unclear where the CDR3 begins or ends on the DNA, so no DNA is shown, and the CDR3 is as TCRdb lists it. The J gene is TRBJ1-5, the V gene TRBV19; the table gives TRBD1 as D, unverified against the DNA. The CDR3 is 16 amino acids long, termini counted. Germline V CDR1 and CDR2: LNHDA, SQIVND (reference sequence). CDR3 loop: CASTSGQGISNQPQHF.

The chain joins TRBV5-1 to TRBJ2-3; no firm D call. The germline gives CDR1 SGHRS, CDR2 YFSETQ. This CDR3 has 15 residues. The germline V and J ends were trimmed by 4 bases and 2 bases, with 14 bases remaining between them. Here the CDR3 reads CASSPSSAPTDTQYF. CDR3 in DNA: TGCGCCAGCAGCCCCTCGAGCGCTCCCACAGATACGCAGTATTTT.

This rearrangement joins TRBV7-8 to TRBJ1-2; D is uncertain. This CDR3 comprises 14 residues. The germline V gene encodes CDR1 SGHVS and CDR2 FQNEAQ. Trimming shortened V by 2 bases and J by 4 bases, and 11 bases separated the two germline ends. The CDR3 spells CASSLLLYGYGYTF. The CDR3 DNA sequence: TGTGCCAGCAGCTTACTGCTATACGGCTATGGCTACACCTTC.

The chain has TRBV6-4 and TRBJ1-5; a possible D gene is TRBD1 (6 bases). Germline CDR1 is MRHNA and CDR2 is SNTAGT. Trimming removed 1 base from V and 1 base from J, with 14 bases in between. The CDR3 covers 17 residues. CDR3 amino acids: CASSDLGGGVSNQPQHF. The CDR3 bases are TGTGCCAGCAGTGACTTGGGGGGGGGCGTAAGCAATCAGCCCCAGCATTTT.

V and J are TRBV30 and TRBJ2-1, with 9 nucleotides matching TRBD1. The CDR3 has 14 amino acids. Germline loops: CDR1 GTSNPN, CDR2 SVGIG (reference sequence). The V segment lost 6 bases and the J segment 6 bases; nucleotides outside the gene matches: 9. CDR3 bases: TGTGCCTGTCGACCCAGGACAGGGGCCAATGAGCAGTTCTTC. Encoded protein: CACRPRTGANEQFF.

The chain links TRBV27 to TRBJ2-1; D unresolved. Per the germline V gene, CDR1 is MNHEY and CDR2 is SMNVEV (reference sequence). V was cut by 2 bases and J by 6 bases, with 11 bases left in between. This CDR3 comprises 14 residues. The CDR3 bases are TGTGCCAGCAGTTTAGCATGGGCAAGCAATGAGCAGTTCTTC. As protein: CASSLAWASNEQFF.

V usage is TRBV27 and J usage is TRBJ1-4; 10 nucleotides line up with TRBD1. CDR1 is MNHEY and CDR2 is SMNVEV in the germline V gene (reference sequence). The CDR3 spans 14 residues. Trimming took 5 bases from V and 7 from J; bases not matched to a gene: 4. CDR3 DNA sequence: TGTGCCAGCAGTATCGGGACAGGGGTTGAAAAACTGTTTTTT. It translates to CASSIGTGVEKLFF.

The chain recombines TRBV4-1 with TRBJ2-3, with TRBD2 identical over 10 bases. Germline values: CDR1 MGHRA, CDR2 YSYEKL. This CDR3 has 15 amino acids. Trimming at V came to 1 base and at J to 8 bases, leaving 6 bases not matched to a gene. The CDR3 here is CASSQAASGSGTQYF. The CDR3 coding sequence is TGCGCCAGCAGCCAAGCGGCTAGCGGGAGTGGTACGCAGTATTTT.

This chain links TRBV9 with TRBJ2-3; 8 nucleotides line up with TRBD2. The V segment lost 0 bases and the J segment 4 bases; nucleotides outside the gene matches: 13. CDR1 is SGDLS and CDR2 is YYNGEE in the germline V gene. This CDR3 comprises 18 residues. CDR3 DNA sequence: TGTGCCAGCAGCGTAGGCCCATTAGCGGGACTAGTGGCAGATACGCAGTATTTT. It codes for CASSVGPLAGLVADTQYF.

The chain is built from TRBV5-1 and TRBJ1-2; the D gene is possibly TRBD1 (6 bases). CDR3 size: 15 residues. V was clipped by 5 bases and J by 8 bases, with 22 bases between them. CDR1 and CDR2 (germline): SGHRS, YFSETQ. The CDR3 bases are TGCGCCAGCAGTCAGAGCGGGACACAGTTTAACGGCTACACCTTC. Encoded protein: CASSQSGTQFNGYTF.

J is TRBJ2-1 and V is TRBV4-3, with D perhaps TRBD1 (6 bases). Germline V gives CDR1 LGHNA, CDR2 YSLEER. The CDR3 loop spans 17 amino acids. V shed 1 base and J shed 0 bases, with 13 bases lying between them. CDR3 nucleotides: TGCGCCAGCAGCCAAGGAATAACAGGGAGCTCCTACAATGAGCAGTTCTTC. Residues: CASSQGITGSSYNEQFF.

The V gene is TRBV2, the J gene TRBJ2-4, with 7 positions matching TRBD1. Germline V gene data show CDR1 as SNHLY and CDR2 as FYNNEI. The junction had 5 bases not matched to a gene; V was cut back by 8 bases and J by 4 bases. CDR3 length: 13 amino acids. The CDR3 DNA reads TGTGCCAGCTCAGGACAGGCTAAAAACATTCAGTACTTC. It codes for CASSGQAKNIQYF.

J is TRBJ1-1 and V is TRBV5-5, with TRBD1 as a possible D gene (5 bases). The germline CDR1 and CDR2 sequences are SGHKS and YYEKEE (reference sequence). V was pared by 2 bases and J by 1 base, with 15 bases between. The CDR3 is made up of 16 amino acids. CDR3 coding DNA: TGTGCCAGCAGCTTCTCGGACAAGCGAGGGAACACTGAAGCTTTCTTT. Protein product: CASSFSDKRGNTEAFF.

V usage is TRBV7-8 and J usage is TRBJ2-3, with 8 bases aligning to TRBD2. The CDR3 spans 18 residues. Trimming took 5 bases from V and 8 from J; bases not matched to a gene: 21. The germline gives CDR1 SGHVS, CDR2 FQNEAQ. The CDR3 spells CASSQPGIAGPPRGTQYF. As DNA, the CDR3 is TGTGCCAGCAGCCAGCCGGGAATAGCGGGGCCCCCACGGGGTACGCAGTATTTT.

The CDR3 loop reads CASSDRGGGGGEAFF. In DNA, the CDR3 is TGTGCCAGCAGCGATAGAGGGGGGGGTGGAGGTGAAGCTTTCTTT. This chain connects TRBV7-2 to TRBJ1-1; D might be TRBD1 (6 bases). The V gene lost 5 bases and the J gene lost 7 bases, with 20 bases spanning the gap. Germline V gene data show CDR1 as SGHTA and CDR2 as FQGNSA. The CDR3 loop spans 15 amino acids.